The sequence of this T cell receptor (beta chain) was determined in a study of cytomegalovirus exposure and HLA in healthy donors. Both 60 Vbeta primers and 13 Jbeta primers went into the PCR. The repertoire was sequenced with immunoSEQ multiplex PCR; TCRdb's copy has only in-frame clones and lacks some. This sample lists 40,000 to 50,000 clones; its ten largest clones have under 2%. Regarding this clone: Its target is unknown.

V was shortened by 6 bases and J by 7 bases, with 15 bases between the two germline ends. Germline-derived CDR1 and CDR2 are SEHNR and FQNEAQ (reference sequence). This CDR3 contains 13 residues. Findings and caveats of the study: It is likely that the observed cluster of highly shared sequence variants was a sequencing artifact. TCR beta sequences numbering 15,000 to 20,000 were associated with HLA alleles at 0.05 false discovery rate in a later analysis. Three chains linked to CMV were shown in vitro to be specific for CMV antigens. Researchers counted some 150 TCR beta chains as cytomegalovirus-associated.

This chain uses TRBV7-9 with TRBJ1-2; D might be TRBD1 (5 bases). The sequenced material came from PBMCs. The receptor was isolated from a woman in her twenties or thirties in good health and CMV-seronegative. CDR3 in DNA: TGTGCCAGCAGGCTAGGGCAGGGTAGTGGCTACACCTTC. Translating gives CASRLGQGSGYTF. The full variable domain, in which reference TRBV7-9 and TRBJ1-2 provide the parts outside the CDR3, is DTGVSQNPRHKITKRGQNVTFRCDPISEHNRLYWYRQTLGQGPEFLTYFQNEAQLEKSRLLSDRFSAERPKGSFSTLEIQRTEQGDSAMYLCASRLGQGSGYTFGSGTRLTVV.